These 26 T cell receptor beta chains were sequenced from one sample in a study of T cell responses to AZD1222 COVID-19 vaccine. This table comes from immunoSEQ multiplex PCR, and its TCRdb copy is limited to in-frame clones, with some not included. The table has 120,000 or so clones, 92% seen once. The sequencing here drew on peripheral blood, taken 28 days after the second AZD1222 dose. The receptors were sampled from an adult who received the AZD1222 COVID-19 vaccine.

The rearrangement links TRBV6-5 to TRBJ1-5; the D gene is possibly TRBD1 (5 bases). The V gene lost 6 bases and the J gene lost 6 bases, with 15 bases spanning the gap. From germline, CDR1 is MNHEY and CDR2 SVGAGI. The CDR3 covers 14 residues. This CDR3 is CASSSPATGQPQHF. CDR3 DNA: TGTGCCAGCAGCTCCCCGGCTACAGGTCAGCCCCAGCATTTT.

The gene calls are TRBV5-6 and TRBJ1-3; D may be TRBD1 (5 bases). The CDR3 is made up of 16 amino acids. The germline V gene encodes CDR1 SGHDT and CDR2 YYEEEE. The V end lost 3 bases, the J end lost 0 bases, and 13 bases lay between the germline ends. The CDR3 bases are TGTGCCAGCAGCTCAACCGGGACGCGCTCTGGAAACACCATATATTTT. Its translation is CASSSTGTRSGNTIYF.

This chain uses TRBV7-9 with TRBJ2-2, with TRBD1 identical over 7 bases. V trimming: 5 bases; J trimming: 4 bases; junction bases outside the gene matches: 10. The CDR3 runs to 16 residues. Germline V lookup: CDR1 SEHNR, CDR2 FQNEAQ (reference sequence). The CDR3 loop is CASSLRQGKGTGELFF. The CDR3 DNA follows: TGTGCCAGCAGCCTAAGACAGGGAAAGGGCACCGGGGAGCTGTTTTTT.

The chain has TRBV27 and TRBJ1-1; the match to TRBD1 covers 7 bases. This CDR3 has 18 residues. The trim removed 4 bases at V and 5 bases at J, leaving 19 bases unmatched. The germline CDR1 and CDR2 sequences are MNHEY and SMNVEV (reference sequence). CDR3: CASSSPRVTGTVGTEAFF. The CDR3 DNA reads as TGTGCCAGCAGTTCCCCCCGGGTTACCGGGACAGTGGGAACTGAAGCTTTCTTT.

The J gene is TRBJ1-5, the V gene TRBV3-1 (or the pseudogene TRBV3-2); D not certain. The V gene's germline CDR1 is LGHDT and CDR2 YNNKEL (reference sequence). CDR3 size: 14 residues. Trimming pared 3 bases from V and 5 bases from J, leaving 11 bases between. In DNA, the CDR3 is TGTGCCAGCAGCCACCGGGCCAACGATCAGCCCCAGCATTTT. It codes for CASSHRANDQPQHF.

V gene TRBV28 combines with J gene TRBJ1-4; no reliable D call. Germline V CDR1 and CDR2: MDHEN, SYDVKM. The CDR3 has 14 amino acids. The V gene lost 3 bases and the J gene lost 4 bases, with 9 bases spanning the gap. This chain's CDR3 is CASSLGSFNEKLFF. The CDR3 bases are TGTGCCAGCAGTTTGGGGTCATTTAATGAAAAACTGTTTTTT.

This clone showed up just a few times. V gene TRBV21-1 combines with J gene TRBJ1-4. TRBV21-1 is labeled a pseudogene. The CDR3 consists of 18 residues. The CDR3 DNA reads TGTGCCAGCAGGCCCACCCTCCCCCGCGGCTCTACTAATGAAAAACTGTTTTTT. Translated: CASRPTLPRGSTNEKLFF.

The rearrangement uses TRBV4-1 and TRBJ2-7; TRBD2 agrees at 13 bases. J lost 2 bases, V lost 3 bases, and 1 base had no gene match. The CDR3 runs to 15 residues. Germline V gene lookup returns CDR1 MGHRA and CDR2 YSYEKL. CDR3 residues: CASSQGLAGTYEQYF. CDR3 DNA sequence: TGCGCCAGCAGCCAGGGACTAGCGGGGACCTACGAGCAGTACTTC.

CDR3 coding DNA: TGTGCCAGCAGCTCCGTAGCGGGGTACTCCTACGAGCAGTACTTC. Amino acid sequence: CASSSVAGYSYEQYF. The chain carries TRBV7-9 and TRBJ2-7, with TRBD2 matching 8 bases. This CDR3 spans 15 amino acids. Germline CDR1 SEHNR, CDR2 FQNEAQ (reference sequence). Trimming removed 4 bases from V and 0 bases from J; junction bases left unmatched: 5.

The genes are TRBV24-1 and TRBJ2-3; tentatively, D is TRBD2 (6 bases). Germline values: CDR1 KGHDR, CDR2 SFDVKD. V was shortened by 7 bases and J by 2 bases, with 18 bases between the two germline ends. The CDR3 totals 16 residues. The CDR3 DNA reads TGTGCCACCAGGGGACTTAAGGGACCAAACACAGATACGCAGTATTTT. It yields the protein CATRGLKGPNTDTQYF.

The table lists this clone with a count of one. The gene calls are TRBV7-9 and TRBJ1-1; the D is unclear. Germline loops: CDR1 SEHNR, CDR2 FQNEAQ (reference sequence). The length of the CDR3 is 14 residues. V shed 1 base and J shed 0 bases, with 6 bases lying between them. In DNA form, the CDR3 reads TGTGCCAGCAGCTTAGGACGGGTGAACACTGAAGCTTTCTTT. Translation: CASSLGRVNTEAFF.

This chain links TRBV7-9 with TRBJ1-2; D perhaps matches TRBD1 (5 bases). CDR1 SEHNR and CDR2 FQNEAQ come from the germline V gene (reference sequence). V was pared by 5 bases and J by 6 bases, with 13 bases between. The CDR3 is made up of 13 amino acids. The CDR3 is CASSPSVTDGYTF. CDR3 sequence (DNA): TGTGCCAGCAGCCCCAGCGTGACAGATGGCTACACCTTC.

This rearrangement joins TRBV7-9 to TRBJ1-5; D gene uncertain. This CDR3 spans 13 amino acids. Germline V gene sequence: CDR1 SEHNR, CDR2 FQNEAQ (reference sequence). The V end lost 5 bases, the J end lost 1 base, and 6 bases lay between the germline ends. In nucleotides, the CDR3 is TGTGCCAGCAGCCTATCAAGCAATCAGCCCCAGCATTTT. This translates into CASSLSSNQPQHF.

This CDR3 is CATSREGRDPQHF. DNA of the CDR3: TGTGCCACCAGCAGAGAGGGGAGGGATCCCCAGCATTTT. This chain uses TRBV15 with TRBJ1-5, with no clear D. CDR1 and CDR2 from the germline V gene are LNHNV and YYDKDF (reference sequence). CDR3 size: 13 residues. The ends were cut back, 0 bases at V and 10 bases at J, with 10 bases in the middle.

The chain has TRBV28 and TRBJ2-5, with TRBD2 identical over 7 bases. This CDR3 contains 12 residues. With 5 bases clipped from V and 5 bases from J, the junction kept 2 bases outside the gene matches. Germline CDR1 and CDR2: MDHEN and SYDVKM. The CDR3 loop is CASSLLAETQYF. CDR3 nucleotide sequence: TGTGCCAGCAGTCTACTAGCGGAGACCCAGTACTTC.

The chain couples TRBV7-9 to TRBJ1-1, with no clear D. Germline CDR1 reads SEHNR; CDR2 reads FQNEAQ (reference sequence). The germline V and J ends were trimmed by 1 base and 4 bases, with 13 bases remaining between them. This CDR3 is 15 amino acids long. Here the CDR3 reads CASSLGDMGSTEAFF. Written as DNA, the CDR3 is TGTGCCAGCAGCTTAGGAGATATGGGATCCACTGAAGCTTTCTTT.

V is TRBV5-1 and J is TRBJ2-4, with D possibly TRBD1 on 6 matching bases. The V gene lost 0 bases and the J gene lost 1 base, with 29 bases spanning the gap. The V gene's germline CDR1 is SGHRS and CDR2 YFSETQ. The CDR3 consists of 22 residues. CDR3: CASSLVWGRGGLEGNAKNIQYF. The CDR3 region has the DNA TGCGCCAGCAGCTTGGTTTGGGGCAGGGGTGGTCTCGAGGGAAACGCCAAAAACATTCAGTACTTC.

The chain employs TRBV23-1 and TRBJ2-7; no firm D call. TRBV23-1 qualifies as an ORF whose function is uncertain. The CDR3 has 15 residues. Between the trimmed V and J ends, which lost 0 bases and 1 base, there was a span of 10 bases. The CDR3 DNA is TGCGCCAGCAGTCAATCGGTGTTAGGATCCTACGAGCAGTACTTC. This translates into CASSQSVLGSYEQYF.

CDR3 sequence reads: CASSRRRGYQETQYF. The CDR3 DNA sequence: TGTGCCAGCAGTCGCCGGCGGGGGTACCAAGAGACCCAGTACTTC. The J gene is TRBJ2-5, the V gene TRBV6-5; the match to TRBD2 covers 7 bases. The CDR3 contains 15 residues. Looked up from germline, CDR1 is MNHEY and CDR2 is SVGAGI. V was pared by 5 bases and J by 0 bases, with 6 bases of the junction left unmatched.

The chain carries TRBV5-1 and TRBJ1-6; D gene uncertain. The V gene lost 1 base and the J gene lost 5 bases, with 10 bases spanning the gap. The germline CDR1 and CDR2 sequences are SGHRS and YFSETQ. CDR3 size: 15 residues. CDR3 region: CASSLYSPDNSPLHF. DNA of the CDR3: TGCGCCAGCAGCTTGTACAGCCCGGATAATTCACCCCTCCACTTT.

The chain uses TRBV6-4 and TRBJ1-5, with a weak D call TRBD1 (5 bases). Germline CDR1 and CDR2: MRHNA and SNTAGT. This CDR3 comprises 16 residues. Trimming removed 2 bases from V and 0 bases from J, with 11 bases in between. CDR3 sequence: CASSDPGTDSNQPQHF. CDR3 in DNA: TGTGCCAGCAGTGACCCCGGGACGGATAGCAATCAGCCCCAGCATTTT.

This sequence joins TRBV15 and TRBJ2-5; D is undetermined. CDR1 is LNHNV, CDR2 YYDKDF, per germline (reference sequence). There are 12 residues in the CDR3. V was trimmed by 0 bases and J by 6 bases, leaving 5 bases between them. CDR3 in amino acids: CATSRDRQTQYF. CDR3 coding DNA: TGTGCCACCAGCAGAGATAGGCAGACCCAGTACTTC.

This chain uses TRBV20-1 with TRBJ1-2; TRBD1 is a possible D gene (5 bases). There are 11 residues in the CDR3. The V end was cut by 3 bases, the J end by 7 bases, with 9 bases between. Germline loops: CDR1 DFQATT, CDR2 SNEGSKA (reference sequence). CDR3 sequence reads: CSASVGAGYTF. DNA of the CDR3: TGCAGTGCTAGTGTAGGGGCTGGCTACACCTTC.

The chain combines TRBV6-5 with TRBJ1-2, with 9 bases fitting TRBD1. This CDR3 spans 15 amino acids. CDR1 and CDR2 (germline): MNHEY, SVGAGI. V gave up 7 bases and J gave up 8 bases; unmatched junction bases: 14. The CDR3 DNA reads as TGTGCCAGCACCCAGGGGACAGGGCGCCTCTGGGGCTACACCTTC. Amino acid sequence: CASTQGTGRLWGYTF.

The rearrangement uses TRBV4-1 and TRBJ1-3; D is perhaps TRBD1 (6 bases). The germline CDR1 and CDR2 sequences are MGHRA and YSYEKL. V lost 0 bases and J 0 bases, leaving 6 bases between the germline ends. The CDR3 is made up of 15 amino acids. The chain's CDR3 is CASSQDRGSGNTIYF. In DNA, the CDR3 is TGCGCCAGCAGCCAAGACAGGGGCTCTGGAAACACCATATATTTT.

Notes on this clone: Other DNA sequences in this specimen translate into the identical CDR3. The V gene is TRBV18, the J gene TRBJ2-5; D could derive from TRBD1 or TRBD2 (6 bases each). This CDR3 has 13 amino acids. V was trimmed by 3 bases and J by 5 bases, leaving 10 bases between them. The germline V gene encodes CDR1 KGHSH and CDR2 LQKENI. In nucleotides, the CDR3 is TGTGCCAGCTCACCCCGAGGGGGGGAGACCCAGTACTTC. Its translation: CASSPRGGETQYF.